These T cell receptor beta chains were read from a single sample in a study of cytomegalovirus exposure and HLA in healthy donors. TCRdb's copy holds only in-frame clones and misses some; the assay was immunoSEQ multiplex PCR. The sample shows 30,000 to 45,000 clones, around 86% of them seen only once. Sequenced: PBMCs. The origin of the receptors is a woman in her thirties or forties in good health and CMV-seropositive. The CDR3 runs from the conserved cysteine through the conserved F or W. The D gene is left open where the match is weak. Where a row states a size, it is once, few, many or the class of an expanded clone; other rows omit it.

TRBV7-9,NA,TRBD1,TRBJ2-5,TGTGCCAGCAGCCAGCCTCATCAACAGGGGGGCCTGGGCGGGCAGTACTTC,CASSQPHQQGGLGGQYF
TRBV4-3,NA,TRBD1,TRBJ2-3,TGCGCCAGCAGCCTCAGGGGACAGGACAGAGATACGCAGTATTTT,CASSLRGQDRDTQYF
TRBV18,NA,NA,TRBJ2-7,TGTGCCAGCTCACCTAGTAGTGGACAGACCACCTACGAGCAGTACTTC,CASSPSSGQTTYEQYF
TRBV9,NA,TRBD2,TRBJ2-3,TGTGCCAGCAGCGTTAGCGGGGGGAGCACAGATACGCAGTATTTT,CASSVSGGSTDTQYF
TRBV2,NA,TRBD2,TRBJ2-1,TGTGCCAGCAGTGAAGGGCGGGGGGCTTACAATGAGCAGTTCTTC,CASSEGRGAYNEQFF
TRBV28,NA,TRBD2,TRBJ2-3,TGTGCCAGCAGTTTATTTGCGGGGGGGGACGATACGCAGTATTTT,CASSLFAGGDDTQYF
TRBV7-9,NA,NA,TRBJ1-2,TGTGCCTCGCACAGCCCGCCTTATGGCTACACCTTC,CASHSPPYGYTF
TRBV6-4,NA,TRBD2,TRBJ2-2,TGTGCCAGCAGTGAGTCCGGGGGGGCCGCCGGGGAGCTGTTTTTT,CASSESGGAAGELFF
TRBV18,NA,TRBD1,TRBJ1-5,TGTGCCAGCTCACCGGTCACAGGGGGCAATCAGCCCCAGCATTTT,CASSPVTGGNQPQHF
TRBV19,NA,TRBD1,TRBJ2-5,TGTGCCAGTAGTGGTCTCGGACAGGGAGAAGAGACCCAGTACTTC,CASSGLGQGEETQYF
TRBV10-3,NA,TRBD1,TRBJ1-2,TGTGCCATCAGGGGGGACAGGGTGATGGACTATGGCTACACCTTC,CAIRGDRVMDYGYTF
TRBV19,NA,NA,TRBJ2-1,TGTGCCAGTAGTATAGCGGGACAAACTTATTTTAATGAGCAGTTCTTC,CASSIAGQTYFNEQFF
TRBV7-2,NA,TRBD2,TRBJ2-2,TGTGCCAGCAGCTTAAAGCGGGGGCCCACCGGGGAGCTGTTTTTT,CASSLKRGPTGELFF
TRBV6-5,once,TRBD1,TRBJ1-4,TGTGCCAGCAGGACAGGGCAGGGCGAAAAACTGTTTTTT,CASRTGQGEKLFF
TRBV5-5,NA,NA,TRBJ1-5,TGTGCCAGCAGCCCCTTAAATCAGCCCCAGCATTTT,CASSPLNQPQHF
TRBV7-3,NA,NA,TRBJ2-1,TGTGCCAGCAGCCCACTTGGTGCCAATGAGCAGTTCTTC,CASSPLGANEQFF
TRBV7-2,NA,NA,TRBJ1-2,TGTGCCAGCAGCGATAGCGGGACCGCGAAGGGCTACACCTTC,CASSDSGTAKGYTF
TRBV19,NA,NA,TRBJ1-2,TGTGCCAGTAGGACACAGGAGGGTCCCTATGGCTACACCTTC,CASRTQEGPYGYTF